This passage covers 3 T cell receptor beta chains from one sample sequenced in a study of blood T cells in healthy people across ages. Using a J-beta primer mix together with a sample-barcoded 5' primer, a second PCR was run for roughly 7 to 12 cycles. TCRdb re-analysed the 5' RACE reads in MiXCR, keeping a single row per CDR3 protein. The table has more than 750,000 distinct CDR3 sequences, 25% to 35% seen once. This sample was also put to use in a study of T cells of mothers and their children.

Sequencing used blood. The receptors stem from a woman in her 40s in good health.

The rearrangement uses TRBV7-6 and TRBJ2-3; 10 bases align to TRBD1. The CDR3 totals 16 residues. V trimming: 5 bases; J trimming: 4 bases; junction bases outside the gene matches: 9. The germline V gene has CDR1 SGHVS and CDR2 FNYEAQ. CDR3 sequence: CASSPVVGQGADTQYF. The CDR3 coding sequence is TGTGCCAGCAGCCCCGTGGTCGGACAGGGGGCAGATACGCAGTATTTT. Filled out from reference TRBV7-6 and TRBJ2-3, the complete variable domain reads GAGVSQSPRYKVTKRGQDVALRCDPISGHVSLYWYRQALGQGPEFLTYFNYEAQQDKSGLPNDRFSAERPEGSISTLTIQRTEQRDSAMYRCASSPVVGQGADTQYFGPGTRLTVL.

The chain has TRBV9 and TRBJ2-3; the match to TRBD2 covers 7 bases. CDR1 and CDR2 (germline): SGDLS, YYNGEE. Trimming removed 0 bases from V and 2 bases from J; junction bases left unmatched: 9. The CDR3 consists of 17 residues. The CDR3 sequence: CASSVGLAEFSTDTQYF. Here the CDR3 DNA reads TGTGCCAGCAGCGTAGGTCTAGCGGAGTTTTCCACAGATACGCAGTATTTT. The complete variable domain, with remaining parts taken from reference TRBV9 and TRBJ2-3, reads DSGVTQTPKHLITATGQRVTLRCSPRSGDLSVYWYQQSLDQGLQFLIQYYNGEERAKGNILERFSAQQFPDLHSELNLSSLELGDSALYFCASSVGLAEFSTDTQYFGPGTRLTVL.

This clonotype was observed once. This chain uses TRBV12-3 or TRBV12-4 with TRBJ1-2, with 7 positions matching TRBD1. Losses at the gene ends were 3 bases for V and 6 bases for J; bases not matched to a gene: 4. CDR3 length: 13 residues. CDR3 sequence reads: CASSFRGTDGYTF. The CDR3 nucleotides read TGTGCCAGCAGTTTTAGGGGGACAGATGGCTACACCTTC.